The TCR beta chain described here comes from a study of OX40 agonist ivuxolimab in advanced cancers. Study at large: At 82.7% male, the cohort had a mean age of around 56 years, ranging from roughly 20 to 85. Therapy given before enrollment (anti-PD-1, anti-PD-L1 or anti-CTLA-4) was allowed, and approximately 40% had some. Study outcomes and limitations: Clonal expansion from baseline to week 6 occurred in both CD4+ and CD8+ T cells.

Method: immunoSEQ multiplex PCR; TCRdb's copy keeps in-frame clones and lacks some. The table includes roughly 47,000 clones, 70% to 90% detected once. On this clone itself: Its antigen is unknown.

This CDR3 is built from 15 residues. Trimming removed 4 bases at V and 2 bases at J, with 9 bases between. The germline V gene encodes CDR1 SGHTA and CDR2 FQGTGA. The chain couples TRBV7-3 to TRBJ2-6; D may be TRBD2 (6 bases). This specimen consisted of CD4+ or CD8+ T cells sorted from blood, obtained in a trial of the OX40 agonist ivuxolimab. The receptor was isolated from an adult with an advanced solid tumor such as melanoma, head and neck, liver or kidney cancer. CDR3 nucleotide sequence: TGTGCCAGCAGCTCGGAGGGGCCTGGGGCCAACGTCCTGACTTTC. Amino acids: CASSSEGPGANVLTF.